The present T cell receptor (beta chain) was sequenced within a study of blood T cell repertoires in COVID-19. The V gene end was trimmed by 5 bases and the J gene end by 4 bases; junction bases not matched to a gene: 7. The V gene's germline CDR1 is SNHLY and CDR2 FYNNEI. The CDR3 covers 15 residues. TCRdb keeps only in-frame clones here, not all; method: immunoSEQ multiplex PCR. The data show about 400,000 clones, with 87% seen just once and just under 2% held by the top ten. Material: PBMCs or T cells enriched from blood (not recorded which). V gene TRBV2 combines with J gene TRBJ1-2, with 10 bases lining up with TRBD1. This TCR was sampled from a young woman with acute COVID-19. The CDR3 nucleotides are TGTGCCAGCAGTCTCGACAGGGGGCCCGGCTATGGCTACACCTTC. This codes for CASSLDRGPGYGYTF.